This TCR beta chain was recorded in a study of regulatory and conventional T cells in RAG deficiency. Study-wide results and caveats: Shorter CDR3s in all patient subsets; >75% Treg-Tconv overlap in Omenn.

The data were produced by immunoSEQ multiplex PCR, yet TCRdb's version contains in-frame clones alone and is incomplete. The sample yields 10,000 to 15,000 clones, 85% to 95% seen once. The CDR3 consists of 17 residues. Germline CDR1 SGHAT, CDR2 FQDESV (reference sequence). The ends lost 2 bases at V and 7 bases at J; junction bases unmatched: 11. Blood CD4+ CD25-low CD127-high conventional T cells supplied the genomic DNA template. With respect to this clone: Its antigen is not known.

The same data also contributed to another study, on regulatory T cells. As that report states: The primer mix had 52 TRBV and 13 TRBJ primers. Skewed V and J usage and few unique V-J pairs marked patient repertoires, most in Tregs.

This chain links TRBV11-1 with TRBJ2-1, with 10 nucleotides matching TRBD2. This TCR came from a human donor in good health. The sample was CD4+ effector T cells sorted from blood. CDR3 nucleotide sequence: TGTGCCAGCAGCTTAAACGGGCCTAGCGGGGGTCAAAATGAGCAGTTCTTC. It codes for CASSLNGPSGGQNEQFF.